This T cell receptor (beta chain) appears in the sequencing data of a study of siplizumab effects on memory and regulatory T cells. The V segment lost 5 bases and the J segment 2 bases; nucleotides outside the gene matches: 12. This CDR3 is built from 17 residues. Germline V gene sequence: CDR1 SGHVS, CDR2 FNYEAQ. Study observations and caveats: Naive T cells looked more diverse than memory cells and looked like major alloresponse contributors. In roughly 75-95% of proliferating CD4+ or CD8+ clones, a naive or memory phenotype could not be assigned.

A remark on this clone: Its target is unknown.

Assay: immunoSEQ multiplex PCR; the TCRdb copy retains only in-frame clones and omits some. The sample shows over 60,000 clones, about 90% of them seen only once. Sequenced material: CD8+ T cells sorted from blood. V is TRBV7-6 and J is TRBJ2-3; 8 bases align to TRBD2. The origin of this receptor is a human donor in good health. CDR3 DNA: TGTGCCAGCAGCCAAAGCGGTAGCGGGGCTCTCACAGATACGCAGTATTTT. It codes for CASSQSGSGALTDTQYF.